This passage covers 21 T cell receptor beta chains from one sample sequenced in a study of blood T cell repertoires in COVID-19. Sequencing used immunoSEQ multiplex PCR; TCRdb keeps in-frame clones, though not all of them. The table has tens of thousands of clones, around four fifths seen once. Sequencing used peripheral blood. The receptors come from a human donor in a cohort sampled during active COVID-19.

The rearrangement joins TRBV11-2 to TRBJ2-1; the match to TRBD2 covers 8 bases. J gave up 4 bases and V 5 bases, and 4 bases lay outside the gene matches. Germline loops: CDR1 SGHAT, CDR2 FQNNGV. This CDR3 is 14 amino acids long. The CDR3 DNA sequence: TGTGCCAGCAGCCGACTAGCGAGGTACAATGAGCAGTTCTTC. Amino acids: CASSRLARYNEQFF.

The V and J genes are TRBV6-5 and TRBJ1-4; no definite D call. The V end was cut by 6 bases, the J end by 4 bases, with 15 bases between. The CDR3 loop spans 15 amino acids. Germline V lookup: CDR1 MNHEY, CDR2 SVGAGI. CDR3 sequence: CASSRLQSGNEKLFF. In DNA form, the CDR3 reads TGTGCCAGCAGCCGCCTACAATCGGGTAATGAAAAACTGTTTTTT.

The chain employs TRBV28 and TRBJ2-1; D might be TRBD2 (6 bases). Trimming took off 3 bases at V and 4 bases at J, with 10 bases between the two ends. The germline V gene has CDR1 MDHEN and CDR2 SYDVKM. The CDR3 contains 14 residues. CDR3 region: CASSLGGMYNEQFF. The CDR3 coding sequence is TGTGCCAGCAGTTTGGGCGGGATGTACAATGAGCAGTTCTTC. Supplemented by reference TRBV28 and TRBJ2-1, the full variable domain reads DVKVTQSSRYLVKRTGEKVFLECVQDMDHENMFWYRQDPGLGLRLIYFSYDVKMKEKGDIPEGYSVSREKKERFSLILESASTNQTSMYLCASSLGGMYNEQFFGPGTRLTVL.

This chain uses TRBV3-1 (or the pseudogene TRBV3-2) with TRBJ1-5, with D possibly matching TRBD1 (5 bases). The ends were cut back, 0 bases at V and 7 bases at J, with 7 bases in the middle. CDR1 and CDR2 (germline): LGHDT, YNNKEL (reference sequence). The CDR3 is 13 residues long. The CDR3 region is CASSQDRGQPQHF. CDR3 coding DNA: TGTGCCAGCAGCCAAGATAGGGGCCAGCCCCAGCATTTT.

The J gene is TRBJ2-3, the V gene TRBV5-1; the D gene is possibly TRBD2 (6 bases). The CDR3 extends over 15 amino acids. The germline CDR1 and CDR2 sequences are SGHRS and YFSETQ. V lost 0 bases, J lost 5 bases, and 13 bases lay in between. This CDR3 reads CASSLAGGTVDTQYF. The CDR3 DNA is TGCGCCAGCAGCTTGGCCGGCGGGACGGTAGATACGCAGTATTTT.

As to this clone: Other nucleotide sequences from this sample produce the same CDR3. This chain connects TRBV12-3 or TRBV12-4 to TRBJ1-5; possibly TRBD1 for D (6 bases). The CDR3 covers 13 residues. V was cut by 6 bases and J by 1 base, with 7 bases left in between. CDR3 in DNA: TGTGCCAGCAGCCAGGGGAGCAATCAGCCCCAGCATTTT. Protein sequence: CASSQGSNQPQHF.

V gene TRBV18 combines with J gene TRBJ2-2; D possibly corresponds to TRBD2 (5 bases). Germline V gene data show CDR1 as KGHSH and CDR2 as LQKENI. This CDR3 has 17 residues. Trimming removed 2 bases at V and 3 bases at J, with 16 bases between. CDR3 protein: CASSPKRPADHTGELFF. The CDR3 bases are TGTGCCAGCTCACCAAAGCGGCCAGCGGACCACACCGGGGAGCTGTTTTTT.

The rearrangement joins TRBV27 to TRBJ2-7, with TRBD1 identical over 7 bases. Germline V gene sequence: CDR1 MNHEY, CDR2 SMNVEV (reference sequence). V lost 5 bases and J lost 0; bases outside the gene matches: 10. The CDR3 is 16 residues long. CDR3 bases: TGTGCCAGCAGTCCGTACTCGACAGGGCTCTCCTACGAGCAGTACTTC. Protein: CASSPYSTGLSYEQYF.

V gene TRBV18 combines with J gene TRBJ2-7; maybe TRBD2 (6 bases). Germline CDR1 KGHSH, CDR2 LQKENI. V was trimmed by 3 bases and J by 9 bases, leaving 15 bases between them. The CDR3 is 13 amino acids. The CDR3 sequence is CASSPGTYPGQYF. The DNA of the CDR3 is TGTGCCAGCTCACCTGGGACTTATCCGGGGCAGTACTTC.

The chain employs TRBV2 and TRBJ1-3, with D tentatively TRBD1 (5 bases). The V gene lost 1 base and the J gene lost 2 bases, with 6 bases spanning the gap. Germline lookup yields CDR1 SNHLY and CDR2 FYNNEI. The CDR3 contains 14 residues. The CDR3 protein is CASSEGRAGNTIYF. CDR3 DNA: TGTGCCAGCAGTGAAGGCAGGGCTGGAAACACCATATATTTT.

The rearrangement joins TRBV4-3 to TRBJ1-6; 8 bases match TRBD1. In germline, CDR1 is LGHNA, CDR2 YSLEER. The CDR3 runs to 14 residues. J gave up 8 bases and V 4 bases, and 4 bases lay outside the gene matches. In DNA, the CDR3 is TGCGCCAGCAGCCCCGACAGGGGTGATTCACCCCTCCACTTT. It codes for CASSPDRGDSPLHF.

The chain is built from TRBV5-1 and TRBJ2-7; 10 bases line up with TRBD2. V lost 0 bases, J lost 3 bases, and 3 bases stayed unmatched. The germline V gene encodes CDR1 SGHRS and CDR2 YFSETQ. The length of the CDR3 is 15 residues. As DNA, the CDR3 is TGCGCCAGCAGCTTGGCTAGCGGGAGTTTCTACGAGCAGTACTTC. Translation: CASSLASGSFYEQYF.

Only a few counts were recorded for this clone. The chain couples TRBV20-1 to TRBJ1-1, with 7 positions matching TRBD1. CDR1 is DFQATT and CDR2 is SNEGSKA in the germline V gene (reference sequence). Trimming cost V 5 bases and J 4 bases; bases outside gene matches: 1. The length of the CDR3 is 11 residues. CDR3 in DNA: TGCAGTGCTCACAGGGGCACTGAAGCTTTCTTT. It codes for CSAHRGTEAFF.

The chain recombines TRBV29-1 with TRBJ2-7; D is undetermined. The CDR3 has 11 residues. V gave up 4 bases and J gave up 3 bases, with 7 bases separating them. CDR1 is SQVTM and CDR2 is ANQGSEA in the germline V gene. The CDR3 DNA follows: TGCAGCGTTGTAGTTAACTACGAGCAGTACTTC. Translating gives CSVVVNYEQYF.

This sequence joins TRBV11-3 and TRBJ2-7, with D unclear. V lost 1 base and J lost 1, with 5 bases in between. CDR3 length: 13 amino acids. Looked up from germline, CDR1 is SGHNT and CDR2 is YENEEA. The CDR3 DNA reads TGTGCCAGCAGCTTAGGCCGGTCCTACGAGCAGTACTTC. It yields the protein CASSLGRSYEQYF.

The chain joins TRBV7-2 to TRBJ2-7, with a weak D call TRBD2 (6 bases). The CDR3 is made up of 15 amino acids. V dropped 1 base and J dropped 6 bases, with 16 bases sitting between them. Germline V gives CDR1 SGHTA, CDR2 FQGNSA. The DNA for the CDR3 is TGTGCCAGCAGCTTAGTGGCGGGGCTGGTTGCCGAGCAGTACTTC. It encodes CASSLVAGLVAEQYF.

The chain has TRBV5-1 and TRBJ2-2; tentatively, D is TRBD1 (5 bases). Germline-derived CDR1 and CDR2 are SGHRS and YFSETQ. The CDR3 has 16 residues. Trimming shortened V by 5 bases and J by 0 bases, and 14 bases separated the two germline ends. CDR3 bases: TGCGCCAGCAGTCCCAGGGTAGACGCGAACACCGGGGAGCTGTTTTTT. Amino acid sequence: CASSPRVDANTGELFF.

J is TRBJ1-1 and V is TRBV11-2, with 9 positions matching TRBD1. The trim removed 3 bases at V and 3 bases at J, leaving 2 bases unmatched. This CDR3 comprises 14 residues. Looked up from germline, CDR1 is SGHAT and CDR2 is FQNNGV. Written as DNA, the CDR3 is TGTGCCAGCAGCTTTGACAGGGGGGACACTGAAGCTTTCTTT. Amino acid sequence: CASSFDRGDTEAFF.

The chain links TRBV30 to TRBJ1-6; 11 bases align to TRBD1. Trimming at V came to 4 bases and at J to 1 base, leaving 3 bases not matched to a gene. This CDR3 is built from 16 residues. Looked up from germline, CDR1 is GTSNPN and CDR2 is SVGIG (reference sequence). CDR3: CAWKGQGASYNSPLHF. The CDR3 DNA follows: TGTGCCTGGAAAGGACAGGGGGCTTCCTATAATTCACCCCTCCACTTT.

This chain links TRBV28 with TRBJ1-2, with 7 bases that match TRBD1. CDR1 and CDR2 (germline): MDHEN, SYDVKM. With 6 bases clipped from V and 1 base from J, the junction kept 11 bases outside the gene matches. There are 16 residues in the CDR3. The CDR3 protein is CASRETDRDYNYGYTF. The CDR3 nucleotides are TGTGCCAGCAGGGAAACCGACAGGGATTATAACTATGGCTACACCTTC.

The rearrangement joins TRBV5-1 to TRBJ1-6, with D possibly TRBD1 on 6 matching bases. The CDR3 totals 17 residues. Trimming left V 1 base short and J 7 bases short, with 18 bases between. The germline gives CDR1 SGHRS, CDR2 YFSETQ. CDR3 protein: CASSLPGGTTGNSPLHF. CDR3 nucleotide sequence: TGCGCCAGCAGCTTGCCGGGAGGGACTACAGGGAATTCACCCCTCCACTTT.